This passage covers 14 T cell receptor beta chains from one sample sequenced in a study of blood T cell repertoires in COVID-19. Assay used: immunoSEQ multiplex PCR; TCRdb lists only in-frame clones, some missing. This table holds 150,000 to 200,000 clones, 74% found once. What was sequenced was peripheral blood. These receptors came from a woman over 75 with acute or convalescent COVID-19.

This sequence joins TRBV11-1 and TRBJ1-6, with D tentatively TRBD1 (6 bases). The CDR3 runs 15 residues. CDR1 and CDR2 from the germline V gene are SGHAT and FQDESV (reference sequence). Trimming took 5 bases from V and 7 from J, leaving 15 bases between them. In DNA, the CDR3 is TGTGCCAGCAGCGCGTGGGGGCGCGGGAATTCACCCCTCCACTTT. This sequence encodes CASSAWGRGNSPLHF.

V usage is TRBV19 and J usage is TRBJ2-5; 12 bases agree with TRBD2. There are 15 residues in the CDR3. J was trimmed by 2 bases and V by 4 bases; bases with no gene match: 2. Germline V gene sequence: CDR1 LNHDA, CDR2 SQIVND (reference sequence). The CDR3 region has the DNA TGTGCCAGTAGTACCGGACTAGCGGGACAAGAGACCCAGTACTTC. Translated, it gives CASSTGLAGQETQYF.

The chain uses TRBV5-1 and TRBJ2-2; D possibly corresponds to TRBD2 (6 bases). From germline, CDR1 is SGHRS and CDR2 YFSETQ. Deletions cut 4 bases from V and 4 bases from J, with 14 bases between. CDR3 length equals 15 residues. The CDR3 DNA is TGCGCCAGCAGCCGCCCTAGCGCGGGCACCGGGGAGCTGTTTTTT. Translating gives CASSRPSAGTGELFF. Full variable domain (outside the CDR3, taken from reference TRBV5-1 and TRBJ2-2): KAGVTQTPRYLIKTRGQQVTLSCSPISGHRSVSWYQQTPGQGLQFLFEYFSETQRNKGNFPGRFSGRQFSNSRSEMNVSTLELGDSALYLCASSRPSAGTGELFFGEGSRLTVL.

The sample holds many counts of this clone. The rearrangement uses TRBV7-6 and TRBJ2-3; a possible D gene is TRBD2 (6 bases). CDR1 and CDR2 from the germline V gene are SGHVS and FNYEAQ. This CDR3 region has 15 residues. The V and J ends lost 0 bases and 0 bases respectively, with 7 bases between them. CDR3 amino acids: CASSLASGSTDTQYF. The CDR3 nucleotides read TGTGCCAGCAGCTTAGCTAGCGGAAGCACAGATACGCAGTATTTT.

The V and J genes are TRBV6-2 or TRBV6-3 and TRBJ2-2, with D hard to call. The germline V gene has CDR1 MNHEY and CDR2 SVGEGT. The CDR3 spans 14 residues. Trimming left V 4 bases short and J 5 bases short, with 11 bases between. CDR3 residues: CASSSAFETGELFF. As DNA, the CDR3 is TGTGCCAGCAGTTCTGCTTTTGAGACCGGGGAGCTGTTTTTT.

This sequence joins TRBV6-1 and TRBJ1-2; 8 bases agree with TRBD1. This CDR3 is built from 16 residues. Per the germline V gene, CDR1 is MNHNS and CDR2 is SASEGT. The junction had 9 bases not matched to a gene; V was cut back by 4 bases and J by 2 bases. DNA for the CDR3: TGTGCCAGCAGTGGGAGGACAGGGAGGATCAACTATGGCTACACCTTC. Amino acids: CASSGRTGRINYGYTF.

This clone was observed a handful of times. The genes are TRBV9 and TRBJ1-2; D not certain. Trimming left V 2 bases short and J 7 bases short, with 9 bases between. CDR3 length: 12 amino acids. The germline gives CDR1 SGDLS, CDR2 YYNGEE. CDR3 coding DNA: TGTGCCAGCAGCGTCGCGAACGCTGGCTACACCTTC. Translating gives CASSVANAGYTF.

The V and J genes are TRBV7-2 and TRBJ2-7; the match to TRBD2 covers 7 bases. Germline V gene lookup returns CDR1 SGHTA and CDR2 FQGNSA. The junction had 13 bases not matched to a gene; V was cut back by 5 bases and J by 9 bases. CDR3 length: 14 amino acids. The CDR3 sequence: CASSALAAPTGQYF. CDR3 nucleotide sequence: TGTGCCAGCAGCGCCCTAGCGGCCCCTACGGGGCAGTACTTC.

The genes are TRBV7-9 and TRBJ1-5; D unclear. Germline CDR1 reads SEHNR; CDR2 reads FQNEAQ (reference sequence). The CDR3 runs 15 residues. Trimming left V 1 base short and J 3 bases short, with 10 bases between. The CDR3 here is CASSLVGGFNQPQHF. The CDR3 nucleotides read TGTGCCAGCAGCTTAGTGGGAGGGTTCAATCAGCCCCAGCATTTT.

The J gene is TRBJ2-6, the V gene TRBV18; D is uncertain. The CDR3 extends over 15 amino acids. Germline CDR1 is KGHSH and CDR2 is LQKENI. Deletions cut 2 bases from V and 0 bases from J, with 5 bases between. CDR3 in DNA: TGTGCCAGCTCACCAGCAGTCTCTGGGGCCAACGTCCTGACTTTC. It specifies CASSPAVSGANVLTF.

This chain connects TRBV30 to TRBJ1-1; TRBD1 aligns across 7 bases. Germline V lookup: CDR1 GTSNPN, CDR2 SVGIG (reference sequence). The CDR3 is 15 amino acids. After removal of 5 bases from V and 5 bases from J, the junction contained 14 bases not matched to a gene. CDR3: CAWRRLTGAGTEAFF. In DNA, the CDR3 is TGTGCCTGGCGCCGATTAACAGGGGCCGGTACTGAAGCTTTCTTT.

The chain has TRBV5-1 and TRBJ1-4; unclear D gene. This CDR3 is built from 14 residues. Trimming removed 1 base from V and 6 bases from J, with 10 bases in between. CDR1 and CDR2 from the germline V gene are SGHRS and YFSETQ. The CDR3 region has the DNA TGCGCCAGCAGCTTGAACACACATGATGAAAAACTGTTTTTT. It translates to CASSLNTHDEKLFF.

CDR3 amino acids: CASSEVRDSPLHF. CDR3 DNA sequence: TGTGCCAGCAGTGAAGTTCGGGATTCACCCCTCCACTTT. V usage is TRBV6-1 and J usage is TRBJ1-6, with D uncertain. Germline-derived CDR1 and CDR2 are MNHNS and SASEGT. This CDR3 contains 13 residues. V shed 1 base and J shed 8 bases, with 6 bases lying between them.

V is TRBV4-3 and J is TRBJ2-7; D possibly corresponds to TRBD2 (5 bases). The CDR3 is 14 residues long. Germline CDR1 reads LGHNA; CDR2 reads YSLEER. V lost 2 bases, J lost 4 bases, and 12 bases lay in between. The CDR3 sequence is CASSQSWESYEQYF. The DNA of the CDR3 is TGCGCCAGCAGCCAATCATGGGAGTCGTACGAGCAGTACTTC.